This paragraph covers one T cell receptor beta chain sequence. The sample originates from a study of shared clonotypes between healthy human individuals. Per the authors' pipeline: For the immunoSEQ data, sequences were junction-only without quality scores, so filtering differed. TCRdb keeps only in-frame clones here, not all; method: immunoSEQ multiplex PCR. That table is the source of V, J and clone size, and D and trimming were worked out from the DNA. The data contain 450,000 to 500,000 clones, around 85% of them seen just once; the ten biggest clones take up about 12%. Each of the donors was a healthy adult who was HIV-negative and had not had a recent acute infection or vaccination. Caucasian adults living in Nashville, Tennessee, provided all samples. Some 92 million PBMCs went into genomic DNA for unsorted samples. Germline CDR1 and CDR2: SGHRS and YFSETQ. The length of the CDR3 is 15 residues. Trimming shortened V by 0 bases and J by 6 bases, and 16 bases separated the two germline ends.

This chain connects TRBV5-1 to TRBJ2-7; perhaps TRBD1 as D (6 bases). Sequenced: PBMCs. The TCR sequence derives from a woman aged 40 to 50 in good health. Some clones in this sample may be carry-over from other donors' samples. Written as DNA, the CDR3 is TGCGCCAGCAGCTTGGATGAGACAGGTCTAAGCGAGCAGTACTTC. Its protein is CASSLDETGLSEQYF.